Included here is one T cell receptor beta chain sequence, with context. The sample belongs to a study of blood T cell repertoires in COVID-19. For the study at large: The United States, Italy and Spain provided the acute and convalescent COVID-19 samples. From T cells, B-cell-depleted T cells, or PBMCs came the material, which was cDNA or gDNA.

Profiling relied on immunoSEQ multiplex PCR, and the TCRdb table lists in-frame clones only, not all of them. The table records about 50,000 clones, approximately 89% of them present only once. The V and J ends lost 2 bases and 2 bases respectively, with 21 bases between them. This CDR3 is built from 18 residues. Material: peripheral blood. This chain uses TRBV23-1 with TRBJ1-2, with D maybe TRBD1 (6 bases). TRBV23-1 is flagged as an ORF with uncertain function. This TCR was recovered from a man aged 55 to 70 with acute or convalescent COVID-19. CDR3 loop: CASSQPNLWRTENYGYTF. In DNA form, the CDR3 reads TGCGCCAGCAGTCAACCAAACCTATGGAGGACAGAAAACTATGGCTACACCTTC.